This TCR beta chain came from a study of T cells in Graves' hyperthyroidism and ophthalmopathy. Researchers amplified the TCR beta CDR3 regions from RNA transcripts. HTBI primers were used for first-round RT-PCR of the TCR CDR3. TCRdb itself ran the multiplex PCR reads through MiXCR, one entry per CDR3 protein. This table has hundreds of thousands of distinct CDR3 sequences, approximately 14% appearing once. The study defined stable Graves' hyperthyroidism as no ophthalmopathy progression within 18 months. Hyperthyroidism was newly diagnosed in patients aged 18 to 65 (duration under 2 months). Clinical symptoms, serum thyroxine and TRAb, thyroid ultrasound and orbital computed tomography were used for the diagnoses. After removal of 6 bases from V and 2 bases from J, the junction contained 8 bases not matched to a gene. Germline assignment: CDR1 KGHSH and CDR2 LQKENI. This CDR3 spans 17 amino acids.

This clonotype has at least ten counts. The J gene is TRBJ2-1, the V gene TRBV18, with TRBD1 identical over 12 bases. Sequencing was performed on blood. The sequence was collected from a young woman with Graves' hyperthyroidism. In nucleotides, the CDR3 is TGTGCCAGCTCCCGCCTCGGGACAGGGGGCGCCTACAATGAGCAGTTCTTC. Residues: CASSRLGTGGAYNEQFF.